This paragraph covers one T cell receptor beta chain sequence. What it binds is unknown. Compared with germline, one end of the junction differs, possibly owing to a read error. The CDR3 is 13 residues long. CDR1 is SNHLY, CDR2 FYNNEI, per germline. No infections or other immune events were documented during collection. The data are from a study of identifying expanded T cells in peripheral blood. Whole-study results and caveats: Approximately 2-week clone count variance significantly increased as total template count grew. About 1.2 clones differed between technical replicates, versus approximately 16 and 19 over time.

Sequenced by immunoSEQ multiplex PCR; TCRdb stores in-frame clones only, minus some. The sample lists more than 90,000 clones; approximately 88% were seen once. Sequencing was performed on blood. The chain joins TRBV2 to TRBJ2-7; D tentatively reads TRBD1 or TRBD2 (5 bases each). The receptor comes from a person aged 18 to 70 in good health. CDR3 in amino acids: CASSEAQDDRGNF. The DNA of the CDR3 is TGTGCCAGCAGTGAAGCGCAAGATGACAGAGGGAACTTC.